This TCR beta chain was found in a study of T cell repertoires in cytomegalovirus infection (dated by TCRdb to the late 2010s). Some background on the complete study: Because public TCR beta signatures pointed to carriage of CMV infection together with the matching HLA type, the HLA type of each donor mattered for the analysis. The paper's findings and limits, for the study overall: In the ex vivo response, HLA-C-restricted CMV-specific TCR beta clonotypes were dominant, and in two of eight donors the single most frequent clonotype came from this HLA-C-restricted group. Carriers of CMV infection plus the relevant HLA type were discriminated by the cumulative frequency of public TCR beta family members in the study cohort and in an independent roughly 350-donor cohort.

The run used an Illumina HiSeq 1500. TCRdb passed the public sequencing reads through fastp at Q25 and MiXCR, retaining productive beta sequences. Identical CDR3 proteins give one entry, which carries the most common genes and DNA. Across this sample there are almost 500,000 distinct CDR3 sequences, with approximately 11% seen only once. The ten largest clones represent 10% of the sample. From cysteine to phenylalanine, the CDR3 is 12 amino acids long. Only the CDR3 portion is preserved as DNA: 36 bases, with reading frame beginning at the first base. V lost 4 bases and J lost 7 bases, and the count of bases not matched to a germline gene is 2. CDR1 is given as LGHDT and CDR2 as YNNKEL, both from the germline V gene (reference sequence). This clonotype was observed at least ten times. The target of this receptor is not known. Base qualities are missing; no much larger clone stands one base away.

The V and J segments used are TRBV3-1 and TRBJ1-1; TRBD1 agrees with 8 junctional bases. This sequence was found in a human donor in good health (CMV status not recorded). Some clones in this sample may be carry-over from other donors' samples. Sequencing was done on a sample of PBMCs. The DNA sequence is given as TGTGCCAGCAGCCCCGGGACAGGTGAAGCTTTCTTT. This codes for CASSPGTGEAFF.